This record covers a single T cell receptor (beta chain). The record originates from a study of CD8 T cells in Susac syndrome. Reverse transcription used about 0.45 to 1 ug RNA and random hexamers. TCRdb redid the calling of the immunoSEQ multiplex PCR reads with MiXCR, one entry per CDR3 protein. The repertoire holds roughly 190,000 distinct CDR3 sequences, under 95% seen once, with 0.1% in the top ten. Deletions cut 4 bases from V and 5 bases from J, with 10 bases between. The length of the CDR3 is 13 residues. CDR1 is SGHDT and CDR2 is YYEEEE in the germline V gene. This TCR was recovered from a human donor in good health. What was sequenced was CD4+ T cells from PBMCs. V gene TRBV5-6 combines with J gene TRBJ2-1; D may be TRBD1 or TRBD2 (5 bases each). CDR3 region: CASSGTTHNEQFF. The CDR3 region has the DNA TGTGCCAGCAGCGGGACCACCCACAATGAGCAGTTCTTC.